The source of this T cell receptor (beta chain) is a study of T-cell reconstitution after alpha-beta-depleted transplantation in children. This clonotype was detected only a few times. Germline values: CDR1 SSHAT, CDR2 FNYEAQ (reference sequence). The J segment lost 7 bases and the V segment lost 4 bases, leaving 9 bases of the junction unmatched. This CDR3 region has 15 residues. Preparation of the TCRbeta library used unique molecular identifiers. TCRdb called the PCR reads again in MiXCR, with one record for every CDR3 protein. The sample consists of hundreds of thousands of distinct CDR3 sequences, roughly 15% of them appearing once.

The receptor comes from a human donor who donated a stem cell graft to a child with acute myeloid leukemia. J is TRBJ2-1 and V is TRBV7-7; 8 bases match TRBD2. The sample was PBMCs from the stem cell graft donor, taken from the stem cell graft. CDR3 coding DNA: TGTGCCAGCAGCTCGGTCCCGGGACTAGTAAATGAGCAGTTCTTC. This translates into CASSSVPGLVNEQFF.